What follows describes a single T cell receptor beta chain. Its specific antigen is unknown. Within one base of it there is no much larger clone, and no base qualities were kept. Trimming costs V 6 bases and J 1 base, and their ends lie 15 bases apart. The CDR3 has 15 amino acids, counting the end cysteine and phenylalanine. CDR3 DNA is the only sequence kept; it has 45 bases, read in frame from the first base. In the germline V gene (reference sequence), CDR1 corresponds to DFQATT and CDR2 to SNEGSKA. This sample's treatment or condition label indicates: approximately 10-day PBMC culture with coronavirus spike peptide pools or control peptides (ViraFEST assay). To expand antigen-specific T cells with peptide pools and then pick out the expanded clonotypes through TCR sequencing, the study relied on the ViraFEST assay. Negative nucleocapsid antibody tests before and after vaccination confirmed that the healthy vaccine recipients had no prior SARS-CoV-2 infection. PBMCs were cultured at 1.5 million to 2.5 million per well in IMDM supplemented with approximately 5.3% human AB serum and about 9.6 IU/ml IL-2, with around 10 ug/ml peptide pools added. On days 3 and 7, half of the culture medium was replaced with fresh IL-2-containing medium. Once the cells had been in culture for 10 days, the EasySep CD4+ T cell isolation kit was used to isolate CD4+ T cells by negative selection. Ficoll-Paque Plus gradient centrifugation was used to isolate PBMCs from whole blood, and the isolated PBMCs were then either used fresh or cryopreserved at -140C. In general, triplicate wells were set up for every culture condition.

The entry originates in a study of vaccination and CD4 T cells after COVID-19 (dated by TCRdb to the early 2020s). Regarding the research as a whole: The convalescent cohort comprised six males and four females, including two Hispanic individuals, seven Caucasians, two Asians and one multiracial person. Control cultures used a CEFX viral epitope pool as positive control, an HIV-1 Nef peptide pool as negative control, or no peptide. In ten to eleven COVID-19 convalescent patients and a few infection-naive healthy vaccine recipients, researchers compared the spike-specific CD4+ TCR repertoire from before mRNA vaccination with the repertoire from after. Post-vaccine blood samples were obtained a median of around 74 days after the second vaccine dose, with a range of roughly 14 to 241 days. Participants received two doses of either the Pfizer-BioNTech BNT162b2 vaccine (n=8) or the Moderna mRNA-1273 vaccine (n=2). Post-COVID blood samples were collected from convalescent patients a median of roughly 100 days after diagnosis, with a range of about 30 to 161 days. Culture stimuli were overlapping spike peptide pools from SARS-CoV-2 and from the common cold coronaviruses HCoV-NL63, HCoV-OC43 and HCoV-229E.

The library was made by PCR. At the Johns Hopkins FTIC core, DNA from the cultured CD4+ T cells underwent TCR sequencing with the Oncomine TCR Beta short-read assay. The QIAamp micro DNA kit was used to extract genomic DNA from the cultured CD4+ T cells. Oncomine TCR Beta libraries made from cultured CD4+ T cells were pooled using unique dual indexes and sequenced on an Illumina iSeq 100. The study's processing was this. Non-productive sequences were removed, and CDR3s not starting with C, not ending with F or W, or shorter than 7 amino acids were discarded. Antigen-specific clonotypes were identified with the MANAFEST web application by comparing peptide-stimulated wells with reference and other culture wells. For a clone to be called positive, the clone needed an FDR below 0.05, an odds ratio above 5, and a productive frequency above 0.1% in at least two of three replicate wells. Cross-reactive clonotypes were defined as significantly expanded in both SARS-CoV-2 spike wells and at least one common cold coronavirus spike condition. Similarity between CDR3 sequences was evaluated in R version 3.6.1 using Levenshtein distances (stringdist) and unrooted phylogenetic trees (ape). Clones were called with MiXCR by TCRdb after fastp trimmed the public reads at Q25, and only in-frame beta chains were retained. Rows matching on CDR3 protein sequence are summarized as one entry with the most common DNA and genes. TCRdb, rather than the study authors, made the V and J calls. Within this sample are around 13,000 distinct CDR3 sequences, with roughly 80% of them counted one time only. The biggest ten clones account for about 8.6% of the sample.

General study outcomes and caveats: Of the vaccine-specific clones found in convalescent patients, nearly all (304 of 307) were mono-reactive for SARS-CoV-2 spike instead of being cross-reactive with common cold coronaviruses. An increase in the median number of SARS-CoV-2-reactive clonotypes from approximately 20 after infection to roughly 39 after vaccination was observed, but the change was not found to be significant. Among the post-vaccine SARS-CoV-2-reactive clones in convalescent patients, a median approximately 90% showed up only after vaccination, which suggests vaccine-specific priming. Only a relatively small number of convalescent patients were included in the study, and early timepoints following natural infection were not analyzed.

The sample consisted of CD4+ T cells from blood, cultured in vitro, taken after SARS-CoV-2 vaccination. This clonotype was obtained from a human donor who received a COVID-19 vaccine. The chain was built from TRBV20-1 and TRBJ2-2; the D segment could be TRBD2, given 5 matching bases. The CDR3 reads CSAARFSENTGELFF. In nucleotides, the sequence is TGCAGTGCGGCCCGGTTTAGCGAGAACACCGGGGAGCTGTTTTTT.